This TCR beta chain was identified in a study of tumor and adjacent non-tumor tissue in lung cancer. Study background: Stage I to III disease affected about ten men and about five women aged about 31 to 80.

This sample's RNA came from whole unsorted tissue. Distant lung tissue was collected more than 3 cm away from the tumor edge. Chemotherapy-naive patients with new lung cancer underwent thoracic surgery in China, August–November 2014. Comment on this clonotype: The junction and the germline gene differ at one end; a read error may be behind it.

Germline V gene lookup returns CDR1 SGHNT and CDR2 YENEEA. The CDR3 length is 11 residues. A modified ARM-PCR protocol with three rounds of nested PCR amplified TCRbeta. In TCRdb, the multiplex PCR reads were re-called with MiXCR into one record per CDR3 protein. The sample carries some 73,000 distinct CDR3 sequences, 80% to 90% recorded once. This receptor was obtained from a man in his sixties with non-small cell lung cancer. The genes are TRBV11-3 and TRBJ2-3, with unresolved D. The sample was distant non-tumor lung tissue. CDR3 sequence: CANSLVDMQYF. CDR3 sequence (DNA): TGTGCCAACAGCTTAGTAGATATGCAGTATTTT.